One sample yielded the 7 T cell receptor beta chains listed below, sequenced in a study of identical twins. MiXCR, applied by TCRdb to the 5' RACE reads, yields one record per CDR3 protein. Here the sample spans 500,000 to 550,000 distinct CDR3 sequences, 20% to 25% being singletons. These data were also reused for a study on yellow fever vaccine responses in identical twins.

Material: CD4+ T cells sorted from blood. These receptor sequences come from a woman under 30 in good health.

This clonotype was detected only a few times. This chain connects TRBV11-2 to TRBJ1-6; a weak D match, TRBD1 (5 bases). Trimming left V 2 bases short and J 10 bases short, with 15 bases between. The germline CDR1 and CDR2 sequences are SGHAT and FQNNGV. The length of the CDR3 is 15 residues. In DNA, the CDR3 is TGTGCCAGCAGCTTATCGGCTGGGGCTCCATCACCCCTCCACTTT. Its translation: CASSLSAGAPSPLHF. Supplemented by reference TRBV11-2 and TRBJ1-6, the full variable domain reads EAGVAQSPRYKIIEKRQSVAFWCNPISGHATLYWYQQILGQGPKLLIQFQNNGVVDDSQLPKDRFSAERLKGVDSTLKIQPAKLEDSAVYLCASSLSAGAPSPLHFGNGTRLTVT.

The rearrangement uses TRBV7-9 and TRBJ2-1; 8 bases agree with TRBD2. Germline V gives CDR1 SEHNR, CDR2 FQNEAQ (reference sequence). Trimming took 4 bases from V and 7 from J; bases not matched to a gene: 12. The CDR3 runs to 16 residues. The CDR3 region is CASSWRAAGEGNEQFF. The CDR3 nucleotides are TGTGCCAGCAGCTGGCGGGCAGCGGGAGAGGGGAATGAGCAGTTCTTC.

This clonotype showed up just a few times. The chain uses TRBV5-1 and TRBJ2-5; TRBD2 matches at 15 bases. The CDR3 has 20 residues. J gave up 5 bases and V 0 bases, and 14 bases lay outside the gene matches. Per the germline V gene, CDR1 is SGHRS and CDR2 is YFSETQ. The CDR3 loop is CASSLVAGGLAGGPGETQYF. CDR3 bases: TGCGCCAGCAGCTTGGTTGCCGGAGGACTAGCGGGAGGGCCAGGGGAGACCCAGTACTTC.

This clonotype was detected only a few times. V usage is TRBV28 and J usage is TRBJ2-1, with D maybe TRBD1 (5 bases). The germline V gene has CDR1 MDHEN and CDR2 SYDVKM. CDR3 length equals 18 residues. Between the trimmed V and J ends, which lost 1 base and 1 base, there was a span of 17 bases. The CDR3 DNA follows: TGTGCCAGCAGTTTATCTTCCCCTATGACAGATTCCTACAATGAGCAGTTCTTC. Amino acid sequence: CASSLSSPMTDSYNEQFF.

The V gene is TRBV6-1, the J gene TRBJ2-2; 10 positions match TRBD1. The CDR3 has 14 residues. V lost 6 bases, J lost 5 bases, and 3 bases stayed unmatched. The germline V gene has CDR1 MNHNS and CDR2 SASEGT. The CDR3 loop reads CASRRTGGTGELFF. CDR3 sequence (DNA): TGTGCCAGCAGGAGGACAGGGGGTACCGGGGAGCTGTTTTTT.

This clonotype was seen only a few times. The rearrangement uses TRBV5-1 and TRBJ2-5, with D perhaps matching TRBD1 or TRBD2 (6 bases each). The CDR3 contains 15 residues. V was cut by 0 bases and J by 3 bases, with 12 bases left in between. Germline V CDR1 and CDR2: SGHRS, YFSETQ. The DNA of the CDR3 is TGCGCCAGCAGCTTGGGGGGGGCCAATGAAGAGACCCAGTACTTC. It is translated as CASSLGGANEETQYF.

This clonotype turned up a few times. The chain uses TRBV21-1 and TRBJ1-2; the D segment call TRBD1 is taken from the table without a DNA check. TRBV21-1 constitutes a pseudogene. This CDR3 region has 16 residues. Written as DNA, the CDR3 is TGTGCCAGCAGAAAAGGGGTGGAAACAGGGTCGGATGGCTACACCTTC. Protein product: CASRKGVETGSDGYTF.